This T cell receptor (beta chain) was sequenced for a study of CD8+CD57+ T cells in acquired aplastic anemia. About the research overall: When averaged, DNA from sorted CD4+ and CD8+ cells came to approximately 3.2 ug.

TCR beta VDJ and CDR3 profiling used genomic DNA as template. Each CDR3 protein is one row after TCRdb ran MiXCR on the reads. The sample has 150,000 to 200,000 distinct CDR3 sequences; 50% to 75% are singletons. The germline V gene has CDR1 SQVTM and CDR2 ANQGSEA. The germline V and J ends were trimmed by 3 bases and 0 bases, with 5 bases remaining between them. The CDR3 has 13 residues. The genes are TRBV29-1 and TRBJ2-2; D is ambiguous. The sequenced material came from sorted CD4+, CD8+, or CD8+CD57+ T cells (not recorded which) from PBMCs. The TCR was taken from a human donor with severe aplastic anemia or a healthy control (not recorded which). The CDR3 region has the DNA TGCAGCGTTGATCAGCCGAACACCGGGGAGCTGTTTTTT. Translation gives CSVDQPNTGELFF.